This T cell receptor beta chain was recorded in a study of blood T cell repertoires in COVID-19. Study in general: COVID-19 samples collected from the United States, Italy and Spain covered acute and convalescent phases. In each case, the material was cDNA or gDNA derived from T cells, B-cell-depleted T cells, or PBMCs.

Original processing notes: Estimates of nucleated cell counts were drawn from the amplification of reference gene primers. The data were produced by immunoSEQ multiplex PCR, yet TCRdb's version contains in-frame clones alone and is incomplete. V and J calls and clone size are given by that table; D and trimming were obtained from the DNA. The table has around 140,000 clones, about 80% seen once. This CDR3 has 13 amino acids. Deletions cut 11 bases from V and 6 bases from J, with 18 bases between. In germline, CDR1 is SNHLY, CDR2 FYNNEI. The genes are TRBV2 and TRBJ2-3; D might be TRBD1 (5 bases). The source is a man between 65 and 79 years old who had recovered from COVID-19. Sequenced sample: peripheral blood. The DNA of the CDR3 is TGTGCCCGCCAGGACAAAAGCCCCGATACGCAGTATTTT. Translating it yields CARQDKSPDTQYF.